Described below is a single T cell receptor (beta chain) sequence and its context. Each participant's cohort was designated according to participant-reported clinical history. The data belong to a study of blood T cell repertoires in COVID-19. Study as a whole: The origin of the acute and convalescent COVID-19 samples was the United States, Italy and Spain.

Authors' methods: Quantification of nucleated cells was approximated via reference gene primer amplification. Data came from immunoSEQ multiplex PCR; TCRdb stores just in-frame clones and leaves some out. From that table come the V and J calls and clone size; the DNA was used to work out D and trimming. This table holds around 150,000 clones, approximately 80% found once. V lost 6 bases and J lost 3, with 15 bases in between. The germline V gene has CDR1 MDHEN and CDR2 SYDVKM. The CDR3 contains 15 residues. Sequenced material: PBMCs or T cells enriched from blood (not recorded which). The clonotype originates from a woman aged 55-75 years who had recovered from COVID-19. The gene calls are TRBV28 and TRBJ1-5, with a possible D match to TRBD1 (5 bases). The CDR3 protein is CASSPGRRDNQPQHF. CDR3 coding DNA: TGTGCCAGCAGCCCGGGACGGAGGGACAATCAGCCCCAGCATTTT.